Sequencing of this TCR beta chain was carried out in a study of T cell repertoires in cytomegalovirus infection. Study-level information: Indications of both CMV infection and matching HLA type were provided by public TCR beta signatures. General study findings and limits: The response measured ex vivo was dominated by TCR beta clonotypes (HLA-C-restricted and CMV-specific).

Trimming took off 1 base at V and 4 bases at J, with 11 bases between the two ends. Germline lookup yields CDR1 SNHLY and CDR2 FYNNEI. The CDR3 length is 15 residues. This clonotype was counted a few times. The antigen is undetermined. TCRdb recomputed calls from the reads with MiXCR, one row per CDR3 protein. The sample yields 250,000 or so distinct CDR3 sequences, approximately 9.2% seen once. Sequenced: PBMCs. The sequence came from a human donor in good health (CMV status not recorded). Some clones in this sample may be carry-over from other donors' samples. The chain uses TRBV2 and TRBJ2-4; possibly TRBD2 for D (6 bases). This CDR3 is CASSEERGRKNIQYF. The CDR3, as DNA: TGTGCCAGCAGTGAAGAACGGGGGAGAAAAAACATTCAGTACTTC.